The clone carrying this T cell receptor beta chain was detected once. The table came from immunoSEQ multiplex PCR; TCRdb's copy has only in-frame clones and leaves some out. Of around 60,000 clones listed, around 96% are singletons. The CDR3 is made up of 12 amino acids. Trimming stripped 9 bases from V and 12 bases from J, with 18 bases between. CDR1 and CDR2 (germline): WSHSY, SAAADI. From the 120-subject validation cohort, which was separate from the roughly 690-subject first cohort, the donors were drawn. This sample was included in a study of cytomegalovirus exposure and HLA in healthy donors. Study information: The roughly 130 validation repertoires used the same platform as the roughly 700 first-cohort repertoires (as reported by a later analysis).

The TCR originated in a woman aged 18-35 years in good health and CMV-seronegative. The rearrangement links TRBV10-2 to TRBJ2-1; weak D call: TRBD2 (5 bases). What was sequenced was PBMCs. CDR3 in DNA: TGCGCCAGAGAACGCGGGCCCCAGCGGCAGTTCTTC. It encodes CARERGPQRQFF.